This TCR beta chain derives from a study of blood T cells in healthy people across ages (dated by TCRdb to between 2015 and 2016). In the study overall: In model experiments, template switching captured about one uniquely barcoded TCR beta cDNA molecule for every two T cells. Age-related changes in TCR beta repertoire diversity were measured in the study by deep sequencing normalized with unique cDNA molecular identifiers. Using the same blood draw, the study looked at two additional independent replicas of 1 million unique cDNA reads for two donors, one aged 18 to 29 and the other aged 80 or older. Four age groups were formed from the donors: young (average approximately 16 years), middle-aged (roughly 38), aged (roughly 59) and long-lived (82). To avoid experimental bias, donors of different ages were randomly spread across the sequencing lanes. Results the study describes overall, beyond this receptor: Because profiling used bulk unsorted PBMCs, naive and antigen-experienced compartments could not be compared conclusively. The percentage of naive T cells measured by flow cytometry correlated strongly with observed TCR beta diversity. Because donor CMV infection status was unknown, age-related changes in expanded clonotypes were potentially confounded. As age increased, observed TCR beta diversity per million T cells dropped in a roughly linear way, and a significant reduction was already evident by age 40. Estimates of total diversity from one million sequenced T cells were regarded as lower bounds and underestimates. The long-lived group showed more naive CD4+ T cells, fewer expanded clones and increased TCR diversity than the aged group, suggesting age selection.

In the case of this clonotype: No cognate antigen has been identified for it. With a much larger clone just one base away, this may be a read error.

The CDR3 contains 17 residues, cysteine and phenylalanine counted. The entry retains the CDR3 DNA only, 51 bases that are in frame from base 1. Per the germline V gene (reference sequence), DFQATT is the CDR1 and SNEGSKA is the CDR2. Systemically healthy Caucasian individuals from Russia, some 38 in total and aged roughly 6 to 95 years, were included as donors. Each donor gave about 10 milliliters of peripheral blood, drawn into EDTA-treated Vacutainer tubes. Ficoll-Paque density-gradient centrifugation was used to isolate PBMCs, with at least 7 million obtained per sample. Trizol reagent was used to extract total RNA from the PBMCs, yielding at least 5 micrograms per sample. The percentages of naive CD45RAhigh/CD27high T cells were determined by flow cytometry on a PBMC aliquot from every donor. Library creation used 5' RACE. Data came from an Illumina HiSeq 2500. A second about 7 to 11 cycle PCR used a sample-barcoded 5' primer and a J-beta primer mix. Each TCR beta cDNA molecule received a unique molecular identifier from a template-switch 5' adaptor carrying 12 random nucleotides. Each sample yielded at least 3 million CDR3-containing paired-end reads. First-strand cDNA was synthesized from all RNA with the Mint cDNA synthesis kit, primed by a TRBC-specific oligonucleotide. All cDNA was treated with uracil-DNA glycosylase and then went through a first 18-cycle PCR with the universal primers M1SS and BC2_uni_R. The authors' analysis ran thus. Normalization of each sample was performed by random selection of 1 million high-quality reads, each carrying a distinct molecular identifier. Reads with shared molecular identifiers were discarded instead of being binned into consensus sequences. MiTCR, with a Q25 quality threshold and the strictest error-elimination algorithm, was used for CDR3 identification, clonotype clustering and error correction. A nonparametric unseen species model using Euler transformation provided a lower-bound estimate of total TCR beta diversity. The public reads were quality trimmed at Q25 with fastp and then assembled into clones with MiXCR by TCRdb, keeping productive beta chains. Rows are unified per CDR3 protein, each entry keeping the most common DNA and genes. TCRdb's processing, not the authors' own work, is the source of the V and J calls. For this sample there are over 950,000 distinct CDR3 sequences; 35% to 40% appear just once. Over 10% of the sample is held by the ten biggest clonotypes.

The sequence was collected from a man between 18 and 35 years old in good health. The sample comprised blood. The chain is made from TRBV20-1 and TRBJ1-2, with TRBD1 tentatively as D gene (6 bases match). The DNA sequence is TGCAGTGCTAGAGATCGGACAGCAGAATCTGTCCTTTATGGCCACACCTTC. Its product reads: CSARDRTAESVLYGHTF.